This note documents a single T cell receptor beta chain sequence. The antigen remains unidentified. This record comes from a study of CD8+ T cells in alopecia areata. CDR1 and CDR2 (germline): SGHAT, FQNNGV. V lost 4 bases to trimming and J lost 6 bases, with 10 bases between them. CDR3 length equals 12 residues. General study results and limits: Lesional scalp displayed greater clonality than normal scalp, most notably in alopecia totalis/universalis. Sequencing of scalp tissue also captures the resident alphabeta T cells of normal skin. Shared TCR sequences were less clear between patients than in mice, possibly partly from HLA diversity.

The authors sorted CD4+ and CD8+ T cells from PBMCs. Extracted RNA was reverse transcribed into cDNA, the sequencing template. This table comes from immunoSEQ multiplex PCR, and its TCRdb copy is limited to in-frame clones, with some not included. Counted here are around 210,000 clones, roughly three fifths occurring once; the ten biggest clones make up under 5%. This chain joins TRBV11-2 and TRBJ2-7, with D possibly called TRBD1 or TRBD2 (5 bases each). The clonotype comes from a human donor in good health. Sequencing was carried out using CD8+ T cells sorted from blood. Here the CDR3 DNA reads TGTGCCAGCAGCTGGCTTGGGGGCGAGCAGTACTTC. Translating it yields CASSWLGGEQYF. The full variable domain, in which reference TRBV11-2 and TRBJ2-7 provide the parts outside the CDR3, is EAGVAQSPRYKIIEKRQSVAFWCNPISGHATLYWYQQILGQGPKLLIQFQNNGVVDDSQLPKDRFSAERLKGVDSTLKIQPAKLEDSAVYLCASSWLGGEQYFGPGTRLTVT.